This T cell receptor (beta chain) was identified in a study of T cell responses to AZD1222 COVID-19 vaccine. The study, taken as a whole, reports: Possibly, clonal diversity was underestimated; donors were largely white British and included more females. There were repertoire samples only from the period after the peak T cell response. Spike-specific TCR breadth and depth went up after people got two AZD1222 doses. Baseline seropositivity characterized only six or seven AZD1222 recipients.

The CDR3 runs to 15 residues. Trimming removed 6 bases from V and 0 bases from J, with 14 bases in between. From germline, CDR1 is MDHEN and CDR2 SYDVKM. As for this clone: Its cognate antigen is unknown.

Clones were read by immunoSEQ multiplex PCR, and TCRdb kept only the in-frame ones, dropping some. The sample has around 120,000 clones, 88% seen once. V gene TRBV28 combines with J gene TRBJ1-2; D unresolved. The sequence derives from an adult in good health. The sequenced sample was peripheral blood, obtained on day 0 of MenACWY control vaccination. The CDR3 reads CASRLNGRANYGYTF. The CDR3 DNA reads TGTGCCAGCAGGCTGAACGGGAGAGCTAACTATGGCTACACCTTC.